This record covers a single T cell receptor beta chain. Its antigen is not identified. This specimen belongs to a study of graft-versus-host responses after intestinal transplantation. Study-wide results and limits: Among circulating GvH clones, peak levels were associated with early post-transplant declines in HvG clones. GvH clones were identified in recipient marrow, with some first appearing in ileum or blood.

The CDR3 sequence is 16 residues long. The ends were cut back, 4 bases at V and 4 bases at J, with 17 bases in the middle. Germline CDR1 reads MDHEN; CDR2 reads SYDVKM. Some clones are missing from TCRdb's copy, which holds only in-frame ones; the method was immunoSEQ multiplex PCR. This table has roughly 97,000 clones, roughly 87% appearing once. The receptor was derived from a human donor who received an intestinal transplant. This material consisted of unstimulated CD4+ T cells sorted from spleen or lymph node cells, taken before intestinal transplant. V usage is TRBV28 and J usage is TRBJ1-5; the D is unclear. CDR3 in amino acids: CASSSKPALSNQPQHF. The CDR3 bases are TGTGCCAGCAGTTCCAAACCCGCTCTCAGTAATCAGCCCCAGCATTTT.